Each of the 18 T cell receptor beta chains below was sequenced from the same sample in a study of T cell responses to AZD1222 COVID-19 vaccine. The repertoire was sequenced with immunoSEQ multiplex PCR; TCRdb's copy has only in-frame clones and lacks some. The table records approximately 200,000 clones, approximately 90% of them present only once. The sample was peripheral blood, taken 28 days after the second AZD1222 dose. The receptors shown here come from an adult who received the AZD1222 COVID-19 vaccine.

This clone has a single count. The chain links TRBV7-8 to TRBJ2-7; a possible D gene is TRBD1 (5 bases). The V and J ends lost 1 base and 3 bases respectively, with 16 bases between them. Germline V gives CDR1 SGHVS, CDR2 FQNEAQ. The CDR3 sequence is 16 residues long. The chain's CDR3 is CASSLESGLSNYEQYF. CDR3 nucleotide sequence: TGTGCCAGCAGCTTAGAGTCAGGGCTCTCTAACTACGAGCAGTACTTC.

The rearrangement joins TRBV2 to TRBJ1-2, with D uncertain. CDR1 and CDR2 from the germline V gene are SNHLY and FYNNEI. Trimming stripped 6 bases from V and 4 bases from J, with 9 bases between. The CDR3 is 12 residues long. CDR3 DNA sequence: TGTGCCAGCAGGCTACAAGGCTATGGCTACACCTTC. Translation: CASRLQGYGYTF.

This chain connects TRBV19 to TRBJ2-7, with 8 bases matching TRBD1. Per germline, CDR1 LNHDA and CDR2 SQIVND (reference sequence). The junction had 9 bases not matched to a gene; V was cut back by 4 bases and J by 4 bases. This CDR3 comprises 15 residues. The CDR3 sequence is CASSKDRVSGYEQYF. The DNA of the CDR3 is TGTGCCAGTAGTAAGGACAGGGTGAGTGGGTACGAGCAGTACTTC.

The rearrangement uses TRBV24-1 and TRBJ2-7; no firm D call. The CDR3 has 12 amino acids. Per the germline V gene, CDR1 is KGHDR and CDR2 is SFDVKD. V shed 1 base and J shed 1 base, with 1 base lying between them. In nucleotides, the CDR3 is TGTGCCACCAGTGATTTTTCCTACGAGCAGTACTTC. Protein: CATSDFSYEQYF.

The gene calls are TRBV14 and TRBJ2-5; TRBD1 agrees at 7 bases. CDR1 and CDR2 from the germline V gene are SGHDN and FVKESK. CDR3 length equals 16 residues. The trim removed 1 base at V and 7 bases at J, leaving 12 bases unmatched. CDR3: CASSQAGTAKRGTQYF. The CDR3 DNA follows: TGTGCCAGCAGCCAAGCCGGGACAGCGAAGAGGGGGACCCAGTACTTC.

The chain joins TRBV28 to TRBJ2-7, with TRBD1 identical over 10 bases. Germline CDR1 and CDR2: MDHEN and SYDVKM. There are 17 residues in the CDR3. V lost 5 bases, J lost 2 bases, and 12 bases stayed unmatched. The CDR3 nucleotides read TGTGCCAGCAGTACCCCCTGGACAGGGGGTTTACCCTACGAGCAGTACTTC. This translates into CASSTPWTGGLPYEQYF. Together with reference TRBV28 and TRBJ2-7, the CDR3 gives the full variable domain: DVKVTQSSRYLVKRTGEKVFLECVQDMDHENMFWYRQDPGLGLRLIYFSYDVKMKEKGDIPEGYSVSREKKERFSLILESASTNQTSMYLCASSTPWTGGLPYEQYFGPGTRLTVT.

This rearrangement joins TRBV9 to TRBJ2-1; 8 bases map to TRBD2. The germline V gene encodes CDR1 SGDLS and CDR2 YYNGEE. This CDR3 region has 16 residues. V was pared by 3 bases and J by 10 bases, with 15 bases of the junction left unmatched. The CDR3 here is CASSELGREERGEQFF. CDR3 nucleotides: TGTGCCAGCAGCGAGCTTGGGCGGGAGGAACGCGGGGAGCAGTTCTTC.

The rearrangement uses TRBV14 and TRBJ1-6; no definite D call. Trimming removed 4 bases at V and 7 bases at J, with 8 bases between. Germline V CDR1 and CDR2: SGHDN, FVKESK. This CDR3 has 13 amino acids. DNA for the CDR3: TGTGCCAGCAGCCCCCAACAGAATTCACCCCTCCACTTT. It specifies CASSPQQNSPLHF.

The CDR3 coding sequence is TGTGCCAGCAGCTTAGGTCTAGCGGGAGTCTTGGGTCAGTTCTTC. Translation gives CASSLGLAGVLGQFF. The genes are TRBV11-3 and TRBJ2-1, with 10 nucleotides matching TRBD2. Per germline, CDR1 SGHNT and CDR2 YENEEA. The V segment lost 1 base and the J segment 13 bases; nucleotides outside the gene matches: 10. This CDR3 region has 15 residues.

The V gene is TRBV28, the J gene TRBJ1-3; 11 positions match TRBD1. Germline V gene lookup returns CDR1 MDHEN and CDR2 SYDVKM. The CDR3 runs 15 residues. Germline trimming cut 10 bases from V and 6 bases from J; bases unmatched to any gene: 11. CDR3 sequence reads: CATRGQGDNPNTIYF. The CDR3 coding sequence is TGTGCCACCAGGGGACAGGGGGATAACCCAAACACCATATATTTT.

This rearrangement joins TRBV5-4 to TRBJ2-3; 11 positions match TRBD2. This CDR3 is built from 16 residues. The V and J ends lost 5 bases and 1 base, in that order; junction bases with no gene match: 6. In germline, CDR1 is SGHNT, CDR2 YYREEE (reference sequence). CDR3 protein: CASRVAGGRGTDTQYF. The CDR3 bases are TGTGCCAGCAGGGTAGCGGGAGGGAGAGGCACAGATACGCAGTATTTT.

J is TRBJ2-7 and V is TRBV5-4, with unresolved D. Germline CDR1 reads SGHNT; CDR2 reads YYREEE (reference sequence). V lost 3 bases and J lost 3, with 13 bases in between. This CDR3 spans 14 amino acids. This CDR3 reads CASSSDGTNYEQYF. Here the CDR3 DNA reads TGTGCCAGCAGCTCGGACGGAACTAACTACGAGCAGTACTTC.

The rearrangement uses TRBV2 and TRBJ1-6; 8 bases are shared with TRBD1. The V gene's germline CDR1 is SNHLY and CDR2 FYNNEI. V shed 7 bases and J 10 bases; nucleotides not matched to a gene: 9. This CDR3 region has 14 residues. The CDR3, as DNA: TGTGCCAGCATCACGGACAGGGAAGCGTCACCCCTCCACTTT. The encoded protein is CASITDREASPLHF.

This clone was detected only a few times. The rearrangement links TRBV6-2 or TRBV6-3 to TRBJ2-7; D possibly uses TRBD1 or TRBD2 (5 bases each). Germline V gene sequence: CDR1 MNHEY, CDR2 SVGEGT. The CDR3 runs to 15 residues. Trimming cost V 2 bases and J 4 bases, with 15 bases left between them. The CDR3 nucleotides are TGTGCCAGCAGTTACAGGCCCGAGGGGCCTTACGAGCAGTACTTC. The encoded protein is CASSYRPEGPYEQYF.

This clone was recorded once. The chain has TRBV27 and TRBJ2-5, with a tentative D call TRBD2 (5 bases). Deletions cut 5 bases from V and 5 bases from J, with 12 bases between. Germline-derived CDR1 and CDR2 are MNHEY and SMNVEV (reference sequence). CDR3 length equals 13 residues. CDR3 DNA sequence: TGTGCCAGCAGTCCCCCAGGACTGGAGACCCAGTACTTC. It is translated as CASSPPGLETQYF.

With respect to this clone: Other DNA sequences in this sample translate to the same CDR3. The chain combines TRBV5-4 with TRBJ1-3; D may be TRBD1 (5 bases). There are 14 residues in the CDR3. CDR1 is SGHNT and CDR2 is YYREEE in the germline V gene (reference sequence). V gave up 5 bases and J gave up 3 bases, with 12 bases separating them. The CDR3 DNA reads TGTGCCAGCAGTCTAGACAGAGTTGGAAACACCATATATTTT. As protein: CASSLDRVGNTIYF.

This clone has only one observation. The chain is built from TRBV7-3 and TRBJ2-7; the D is unclear. This CDR3 is 13 amino acids long. Trimming cost V 3 bases and J 6 bases, with 12 bases left between them. The V gene's germline CDR1 is SGHTA and CDR2 FQGTGA. The DNA of the CDR3 is TGTGCCAGCAGCTTGGGCCTAGGAACCGAGCAGTACTTC. Its protein is CASSLGLGTEQYF.

The V gene is TRBV19, the J gene TRBJ1-1; D unresolved. The germline gives CDR1 LNHDA, CDR2 SQIVND (reference sequence). Between the trimmed V and J ends, which lost 6 bases and 0 bases, there was a span of 14 bases. CDR3 length: 15 amino acids. CDR3: CASRAGKTLNTEAFF. CDR3 coding DNA: TGTGCCAGTAGGGCAGGAAAGACCTTGAACACTGAAGCTTTCTTT.